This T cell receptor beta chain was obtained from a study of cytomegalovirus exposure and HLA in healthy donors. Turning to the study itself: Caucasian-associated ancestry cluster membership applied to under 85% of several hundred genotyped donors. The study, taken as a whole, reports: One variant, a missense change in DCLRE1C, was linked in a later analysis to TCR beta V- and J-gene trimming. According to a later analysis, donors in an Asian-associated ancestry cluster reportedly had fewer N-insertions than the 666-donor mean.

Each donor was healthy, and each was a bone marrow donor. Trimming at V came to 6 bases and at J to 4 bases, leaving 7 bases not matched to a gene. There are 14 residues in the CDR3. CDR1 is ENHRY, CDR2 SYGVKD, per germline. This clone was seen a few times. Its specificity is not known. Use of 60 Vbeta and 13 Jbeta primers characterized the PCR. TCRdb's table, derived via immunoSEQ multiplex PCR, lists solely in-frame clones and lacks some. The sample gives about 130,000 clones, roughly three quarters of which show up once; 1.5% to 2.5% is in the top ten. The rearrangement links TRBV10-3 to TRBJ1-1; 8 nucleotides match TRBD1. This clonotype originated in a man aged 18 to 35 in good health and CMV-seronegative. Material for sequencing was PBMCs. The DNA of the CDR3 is TGTGCCATCAGGCAACAGGGGGTTAGCACTGAAGCTTTCTTT. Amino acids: CAIRQQGVSTEAFF.